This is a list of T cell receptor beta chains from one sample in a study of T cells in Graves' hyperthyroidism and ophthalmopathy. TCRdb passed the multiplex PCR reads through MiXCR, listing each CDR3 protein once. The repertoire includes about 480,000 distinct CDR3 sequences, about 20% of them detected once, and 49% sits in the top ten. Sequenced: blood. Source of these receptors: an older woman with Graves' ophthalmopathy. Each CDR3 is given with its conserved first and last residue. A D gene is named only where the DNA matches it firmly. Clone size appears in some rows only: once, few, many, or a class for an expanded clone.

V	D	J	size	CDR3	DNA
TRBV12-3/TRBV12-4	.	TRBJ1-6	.	CASRTGIENSPLHF	TGTGCCAGCAGGACCGGGATCGAGAATTCACCCCTCCACTTT
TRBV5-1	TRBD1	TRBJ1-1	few	CASSSSRTGLTEAFF	TGCGCCAGCAGCTCCTCTCGGACAGGGCTGACTGAAGCTTTCTTT
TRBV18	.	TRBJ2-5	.	CASSPGAAQETQYF	TGTGCCAGCTCACCCGGGGCAGCACAAGAGACCCAGTACTTC
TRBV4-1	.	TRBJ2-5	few	CASSQEGSSETQYF	TGCGCCAGCAGCCAAGAGGGTAGCTCGGAGACCCAGTACTTC
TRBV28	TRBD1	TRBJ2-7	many	CASSLGQGISHEQYF	TGTGCCAGCAGTTTGGGACAGGGAATCTCCCACGAGCAGTACTTC
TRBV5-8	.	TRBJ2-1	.	CASSSSGTGYNEQFF	TGTGCCAGCAGCTCCTCCGGGACGGGATACAATGAGCAGTTCTTC
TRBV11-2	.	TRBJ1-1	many	CASSFSENTEAFF	TGTGCCAGCAGCTTTTCGGAGAACACTGAAGCTTTCTTT
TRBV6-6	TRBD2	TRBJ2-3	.	CASSYSTLAGGRDTQYF	TGTGCCAGCAGTTACTCGACCCTAGCGGGAGGGCGAGATACGCAGTATTTT
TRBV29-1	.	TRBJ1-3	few	CSVDPGTGNTIYF	TGCAGCGTTGACCCAGGGACTGGAAACACCATATATTTT
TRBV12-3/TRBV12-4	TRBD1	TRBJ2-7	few	CASSQTTGGKNEQYF	TGTGCCAGCAGCCAAACGACAGGGGGCAAGAACGAGCAGTACTTC
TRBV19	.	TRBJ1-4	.	CASSINRVSEKLFF	TGTGCCAGTAGTATAAACCGGGTATCGGAAAAACTGTTTTTT
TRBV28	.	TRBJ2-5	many	CAIQQLIQETQYF	TGTGCCATTCAGCAGCTCATCCAAGAGACCCAGTACTTC
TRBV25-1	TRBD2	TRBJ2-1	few	CASSGRTGRFLSYNEQFF	TGTGCCAGCAGTGGTCGAACCGGGAGGTTTCTCTCCTACAATGAGCAGTTCTTC
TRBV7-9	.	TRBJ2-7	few	CASSLSIGVSGGFSYEQYF	TGTGCCAGCAGCTTAAGCATAGGGGTTAGCGGCGGGTTCTCCTACGAGCAGTACTTC
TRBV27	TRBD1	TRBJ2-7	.	CASGKLGTGHGEQYF	TGTGCCAGCGGTAAGCTAGGGACAGGCCATGGGGAGCAGTACTTC
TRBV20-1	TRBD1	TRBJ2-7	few	CSARPDRDSYEQYF	TGCAGTGCTCGTCCGGACAGGGACTCCTACGAGCAGTACTTC
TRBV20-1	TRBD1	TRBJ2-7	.	CSASRTGLPYEQYF	TGCAGTGCTAGTCGGACAGGGCTGCCCTACGAGCAGTACTTC
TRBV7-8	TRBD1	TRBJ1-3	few	CASSLQGATGNTIYF	TGTGCCAGCAGCCTCCAGGGGGCTACCGGAAACACCATATATTTT
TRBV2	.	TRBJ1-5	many	CASSEGGNQPQHF	TGTGCCAGCAGTGAAGGAGGCAATCAGCCCCAGCATTTT
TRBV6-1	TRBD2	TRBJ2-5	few	CASSASGSVLWETQYF	TGTGCCAGCAGTGCTAGCGGGAGTGTTTTATGGGAGACCCAGTACTTC
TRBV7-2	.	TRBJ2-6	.	CASSLVKRTSGANVLTF	TGTGCCAGCAGCTTAGTAAAACGGACCTCTGGGGCCAACGTCCTGACTTTC
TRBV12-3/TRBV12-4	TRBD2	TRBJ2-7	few	CASSTLAGVNEQYF	TGTGCCAGCAGCACACTAGCGGGAGTAAACGAGCAGTACTTC
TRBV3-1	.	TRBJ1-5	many	CASSQGRAQPQHF	TGTGCCAGCAGCCAAGGCCGGGCGCAGCCCCAGCATTTT
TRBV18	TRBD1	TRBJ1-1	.	CASSPLQRQGAWNTEAFF	TGTGCCAGCTCACCACTTCAACGGCAGGGGGCTTGGAACACTGAAGCTTTCTTT
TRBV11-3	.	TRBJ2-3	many	CASGRDAGGTQYF	TGTGCCAGCGGCCGGGACGCCGGCGGTACGCAGTATTTT
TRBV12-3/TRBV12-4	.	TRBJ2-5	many	CASRLANLGEETQYF	TGTGCCAGCAGACTAGCAAACTTAGGAGAAGAGACCCAGTACTTC
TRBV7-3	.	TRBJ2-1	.	CASSLTGGTYNEQFF	TGTGCCAGCAGCTTAACCGGGGGCACCTACAATGAGCAGTTCTTC
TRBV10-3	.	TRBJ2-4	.	CAIAGQAGLAKNIQYF	TGTGCCATCGCGGGACAAGCGGGGTTAGCCAAAAACATTCAGTACTTC
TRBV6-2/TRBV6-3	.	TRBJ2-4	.	CASSWQKLAKNIQYF	TGTGCCAGCAGTTGGCAGAAGCTAGCCAAAAACATTCAGTACTTC
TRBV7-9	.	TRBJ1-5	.	CAIGVGDSNQPQHF	TGTGCCATCGGGGTAGGGGATAGCAATCAGCCCCAGCATTTT
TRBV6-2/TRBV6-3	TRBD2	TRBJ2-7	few	CASRGSGGWYEQYF	TGTGCCAGCAGGGGCAGCGGGGGGTGGTACGAGCAGTACTTC
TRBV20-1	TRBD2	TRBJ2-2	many	CSARTSGRKNTGELFF	TGCAGTGCGCGGACTAGCGGGAGGAAGAACACCGGGGAGCTGTTTTTT
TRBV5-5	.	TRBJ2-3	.	CASSSGWQDTDTQYF	TGTGCCAGCAGCTCAGGGTGGCAGGACACAGATACGCAGTATTTT
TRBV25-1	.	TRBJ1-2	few	CASRPGDYGYTF	TGTGCCAGCAGACCAGGGGACTATGGCTACACCTTC
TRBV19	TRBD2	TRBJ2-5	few	CASSKTSPLLQETQYF	TGTGCCAGTAGTAAGACTAGCCCCCTTTTACAAGAGACCCAGTACTTC
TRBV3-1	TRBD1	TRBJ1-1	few	CASSQELRTGKKGAFF	TGTGCCAGCAGCCAAGAACTCCGGACAGGGAAGAAAGGAGCTTTCTTT
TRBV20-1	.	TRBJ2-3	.	CSARPTGFTDTQYF	TGCAGTGCTAGACCTACGGGATTCACAGATACGCAGTATTTT
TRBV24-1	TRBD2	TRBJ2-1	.	CATSDFGLAGIEQFF	TGTGCCACCAGTGATTTTGGTCTAGCGGGAATTGAGCAGTTCTTC
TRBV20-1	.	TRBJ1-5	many	CSASEVVGPRGPQHF	TGCAGTGCTAGTGAGGTCGTAGGGCCTCGAGGGCCCCAGCATTTT
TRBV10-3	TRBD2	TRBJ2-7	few	CAISVAGDPYEQYF	TGTGCCATCAGTGTAGCGGGAGACCCCTACGAGCAGTACTTC
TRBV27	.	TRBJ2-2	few	CASRPDYTPSGELFF	TGTGCCAGCAGACCGGACTACACCCCGTCCGGGGAGCTGTTTTTT
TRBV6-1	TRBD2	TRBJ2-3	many	CASRALAVQEDTQYF	TGTGCCAGCAGGGCCCTAGCGGTCCAGGAAGATACGCAGTATTTT
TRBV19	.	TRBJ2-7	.	CASTMGRSSYEQYF	TGTGCCAGTACCATGGGGAGGAGTAGCTACGAGCAGTACTTC
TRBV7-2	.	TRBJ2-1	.	CASSLGLIYNEQFF	TGTGCCAGCAGCTTAGGCTTGATCTACAATGAGCAGTTCTTC
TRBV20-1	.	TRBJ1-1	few	CSARPGTSNTEAFF	TGCAGTGCTAGGCCCGGGACTTCGAACACTGAAGCTTTCTTT
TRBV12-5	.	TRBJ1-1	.	CASGLVYAEAFF	TGTGCTAGTGGTTTGGTATATGCTGAAGCTTTCTTT
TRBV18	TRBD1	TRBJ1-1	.	CASVADRGRGREAFF	TGTGCCAGCGTTGCAGACAGGGGCCGTGGGAGGGAAGCTTTCTTT
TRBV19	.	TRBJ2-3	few	CASSIGYGRTDTQYF	TGTGCCAGTAGTATAGGATACGGTCGGACAGATACGCAGTATTTT
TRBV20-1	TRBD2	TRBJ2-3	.	CSAREGPGGDTQYF	TGCAGTGCCAGGGAGGGTCCTGGTGGAGATACGCAGTATTTT
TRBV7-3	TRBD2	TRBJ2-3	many	CASSHGAGVDTQYF	TGTGCCAGCAGCCACGGAGCGGGAGTTGATACGCAGTATTTT
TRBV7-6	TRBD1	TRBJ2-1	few	CASSFNRGHMNEQFF	TGTGCCAGCAGCTTTAACAGGGGTCATATGAATGAGCAGTTCTTC
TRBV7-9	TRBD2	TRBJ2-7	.	CASSSRRLAGAYEQYF	TGTGCCAGCAGCTCCCGTCGACTAGCGGGAGCCTACGAGCAGTACTTC
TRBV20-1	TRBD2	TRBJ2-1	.	CSAREGGLAGGNEQFF	TGCAGTGCTAGAGAAGGGGGACTAGCGGGAGGAAATGAGCAGTTCTTC
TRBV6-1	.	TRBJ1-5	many	CASRQVINQPQHF	TGTGCCAGCAGACAGGTTATCAATCAGCCCCAGCATTTT
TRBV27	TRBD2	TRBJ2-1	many	CASSLGGSQYNEQFF	TGTGCCAGCAGTTTAGGCGGGAGTCAATACAATGAGCAGTTCTTC